This is a list of T cell receptor beta chains from one sample in a study of T-cell memory formation after mild COVID-19. In TCRdb, the 5' RACE reads were re-called with MiXCR into one record per CDR3 protein. The sample holds a few hundred thousand distinct CDR3 sequences, roughly 19% seen once. The specimen was PBMCs or a T cell subset sorted from them (not recorded which). Receptors originate from a man between 18 and 35 years old who had mild COVID-19 (a few samples of this study predate the infection). Cell type and time point are not known. CDR3s include the opening cysteine and the closing phenylalanine or tryptophan. D genes are given only for firm matches.

v_call	d_call	j_call	cdr3_aa
TRBV5-4	NA	TRBJ1-2	CASSLDNHGYGYTF
TRBV7-9	NA	TRBJ1-1	CASSLGLGTEAFF
TRBV2	NA	TRBJ1-2	CASSVIRSTPYGYTF
TRBV24-1	NA	TRBJ2-2	CATRGDARAGELFF
TRBV11-1	NA	TRBJ2-2	CASSLRTQGLVGELFF
TRBV7-3	NA	TRBJ2-2	CASSLTGSETGELFF
TRBV5-1	TRBD1	TRBJ1-2	CASTYGQGAPVYGYTF
TRBV6-2/TRBV6-3	NA	TRBJ2-2	CASSHESGRGTGELFF
TRBV7-3	TRBD1	TRBJ2-1	CASSRKGDRGDNEQFF
TRBV2	NA	TRBJ2-2	CASSLIQGGKGGELFF
TRBV4-3	TRBD2	TRBJ2-5	CASSPGLAVETQYF
TRBV29-1	NA	TRBJ1-2	CSVDGLNYGYTF
TRBV6-6	NA	TRBJ1-6	CASSTTGISPLHF
TRBV19	NA	TRBJ2-3	CATGERGSDTQYF
TRBV6-2/TRBV6-3	NA	TRBJ2-1	CASTQTEYYNEQFF
TRBV6-6	TRBD1	TRBJ1-2	CASSYSPGGVYGYTF
TRBV7-9	NA	TRBJ1-1	CASSFRLNTEAFF
TRBV11-2	TRBD1	TRBJ2-5	CASSLLDRVETQYF
TRBV19	NA	TRBJ1-5	CASSVSRQPQHF
TRBV28	NA	TRBJ1-2	CASSLTGQAYGYTF